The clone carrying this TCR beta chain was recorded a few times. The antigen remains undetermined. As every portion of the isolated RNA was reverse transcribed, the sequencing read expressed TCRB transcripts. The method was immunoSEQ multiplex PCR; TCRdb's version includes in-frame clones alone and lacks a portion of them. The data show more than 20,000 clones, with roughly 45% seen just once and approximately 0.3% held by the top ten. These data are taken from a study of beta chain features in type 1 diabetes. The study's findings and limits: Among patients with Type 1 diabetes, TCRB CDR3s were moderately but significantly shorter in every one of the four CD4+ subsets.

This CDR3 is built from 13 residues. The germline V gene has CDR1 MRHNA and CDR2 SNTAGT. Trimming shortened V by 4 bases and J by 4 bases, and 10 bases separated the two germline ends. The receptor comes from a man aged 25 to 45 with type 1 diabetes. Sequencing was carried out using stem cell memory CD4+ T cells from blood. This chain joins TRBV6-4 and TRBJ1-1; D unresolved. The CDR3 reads CASSVSLSTEAFF. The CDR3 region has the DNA TGTGCCAGCAGTGTATCACTATCCACTGAAGCTTTCTTT.